A selection of T cell receptor beta chains follows, all from one sample in a study of CD8+ T cells in alopecia areata. This table comes from immunoSEQ multiplex PCR, and its TCRdb copy is limited to in-frame clones, with some not included. The sample yields around 270,000 clones, over 45% seen once. Sequencing used CD4+ T cells sorted from blood, obtained at week 24, from a patient treated with tofacitinib. All receptors come from a human donor with alopecia areata. Each CDR3 is given with its conserved first and last residue. D genes are given only for firm matches. Size tells how often a clone was seen (once, few, many) or the class of an expanded clone, and some rows leave it out.

j_call: TRBJ2-5
d_call: .
v_call: TRBV7-2
clone_size: few
cdr3_nt: TGTGCCAGCAGCTTACAGGGCCAAGAGACCCAGTACTTC
cdr3_aa: CASSLQGQETQYF

j_call: TRBJ1-1
d_call: .
v_call: TRBV4-3
clone_size: .
cdr3_nt: TGCGCCAGCAGCCGGGAGGGGATCGACACTGAAGCTTTCTTT
cdr3_aa: CASSREGIDTEAFF

j_call: TRBJ1-6
d_call: .
v_call: TRBV9
clone_size: once
cdr3_nt: TGTGCCAGCAGCGGGGGGACCGGAGAATCACCCCTCCACTTT
cdr3_aa: CASSGGTGESPLHF

j_call: TRBJ1-1
d_call: .
v_call: TRBV29-1
clone_size: .
cdr3_nt: TGCAGCGTTGAAGTAACGGTAGGAGCTTTCTTT
cdr3_aa: CSVEVTVGAFF

j_call: TRBJ1-2
d_call: .
v_call: TRBV16
clone_size: many
cdr3_nt: TGTGCCAGCAGCCAATCTGGGCAGTTCTATGGCTACACCTTC
cdr3_aa: CASSQSGQFYGYTF

j_call: TRBJ2-3
d_call: .
v_call: TRBV7-2
clone_size: .
cdr3_nt: TGTGCCAGCAGCTTACTTGGTAGTGGGGGCACAGATACGCAGTATTTT
cdr3_aa: CASSLLGSGGTDTQYF

j_call: TRBJ1-2
d_call: .
v_call: TRBV29-1
clone_size: few
cdr3_nt: TGCAGCGTTGAGGAGGGAAAGGGCTACACCTTC
cdr3_aa: CSVEEGKGYTF

j_call: TRBJ2-3
d_call: TRBD2
v_call: TRBV5-6
clone_size: .
cdr3_nt: TGTGCCAGCAGTAGCAGCGGGGGGACCGGAGATACGCAGTATTTT
cdr3_aa: CASSSSGGTGDTQYF

j_call: TRBJ1-1
d_call: .
v_call: TRBV7-2
clone_size: .
cdr3_nt: TGTGCCAGCAGCTTAGCTCAGGGAAAGAACACTGAAGCTTTCTTT
cdr3_aa: CASSLAQGKNTEAFF

j_call: TRBJ1-2
d_call: .
v_call: TRBV18
clone_size: .
cdr3_nt: TGTGCCAGCTCACCACCTGTGGCCGGGGGGTTCTATGGCTACACCTTC
cdr3_aa: CASSPPVAGGFYGYTF

j_call: TRBJ2-5
d_call: TRBD2
v_call: TRBV4-1
clone_size: few
cdr3_nt: TGCGCCAGCAGCCACCGGGGGGGGACCTACCAAGAGACCCAGTACTTC
cdr3_aa: CASSHRGGTYQETQYF

j_call: TRBJ2-2
d_call: .
v_call: TRBV10-3
clone_size: .
cdr3_nt: TGTGCCATCATGGACAGAAACACCGGGGAGCTGTTTTTT
cdr3_aa: CAIMDRNTGELFF

j_call: TRBJ1-1
d_call: .
v_call: TRBV29-1
clone_size: .
cdr3_nt: TGCAGCGTTGACCGACACGCGAACACTGAAGCTTTCTTT
cdr3_aa: CSVDRHANTEAFF

j_call: TRBJ2-3
d_call: TRBD2
v_call: TRBV29-1
clone_size: .
cdr3_nt: TGCAGCCTCGGGACTAGCGAGGGTCCAGATACGCAGTATTTT
cdr3_aa: CSLGTSEGPDTQYF

j_call: TRBJ1-1
d_call: .
v_call: TRBV2
clone_size: .
cdr3_nt: TGTGCCAGCATGACTGACATGAACACTGAAGCTTTCTTT
cdr3_aa: CASMTDMNTEAFF

j_call: TRBJ2-3
d_call: .
v_call: TRBV6-5
clone_size: few
cdr3_nt: TGTGCCAGCAGTTACCAGGTATCGGGGACAGATACGCAGTATTTT
cdr3_aa: CASSYQVSGTDTQYF

j_call: TRBJ2-7
d_call: TRBD1
v_call: TRBV28
clone_size: few
cdr3_nt: TGTGCCAGCAGCCGACCTGGACAGGGGAGTGAGCAGTACTTC
cdr3_aa: CASSRPGQGSEQYF

j_call: TRBJ1-6
d_call: .
v_call: TRBV9
clone_size: few
cdr3_nt: TGTGCCAGCAGCGTAGCGGAGATTCCTAATTCACCCCTCCACTTT
cdr3_aa: CASSVAEIPNSPLHF

j_call: TRBJ1-6
d_call: .
v_call: TRBV4-1
clone_size: .
cdr3_nt: TGCGCCAGCAGCCCAGAGGGTCTTTATAATTCACCCCTCCACTTT
cdr3_aa: CASSPEGLYNSPLHF

j_call: TRBJ2-5
d_call: TRBD2
v_call: TRBV15
clone_size: .
cdr3_nt: TGTGCCACCAGCATGGCTAGCGGGGGGCAAGAGACCCAGTACTTC
cdr3_aa: CATSMASGGQETQYF

j_call: TRBJ1-4
d_call: .
v_call: TRBV4-1
clone_size: .
cdr3_nt: TGCGCCAGCAGCCAAGACGGATGGACGATGAATGAAAAACTGTTTTTT
cdr3_aa: CASSQDGWTMNEKLFF

j_call: TRBJ1-5
d_call: .
v_call: TRBV5-1
clone_size: .
cdr3_nt: TGCGCCAGCAGCCCAAAGGTCGGGCAGAACAATCAGCCCCAGCATTTT
cdr3_aa: CASSPKVGQNNQPQHF

j_call: TRBJ1-6
d_call: .
v_call: TRBV28
clone_size: few
cdr3_nt: TGTGCCAGCATTGAGTCGGGGGCTATCCACTTT
cdr3_aa: CASIESGAIHF

j_call: TRBJ1-1
d_call: .
v_call: TRBV6-5
clone_size: .
cdr3_nt: TGTGCCAGCAGTTATAACCCGTGGGGCCCCACTGAAGCTTTCTTT
cdr3_aa: CASSYNPWGPTEAFF

j_call: TRBJ2-3
d_call: .
v_call: TRBV11-2
clone_size: .
cdr3_nt: TGTGCCAGCAGCTTAGATCGTGGCGATACGCAGTATTTT
cdr3_aa: CASSLDRGDTQYF

j_call: TRBJ2-2
d_call: TRBD2
v_call: TRBV29-1
clone_size: .
cdr3_nt: TGCAGCGTTAGAATAGCGGGGGACAACACCGGGGAGCTGTTTTTT
cdr3_aa: CSVRIAGDNTGELFF